The 14 T cell receptor beta chains presented below share a single source sample, sequenced in a study of cytomegalovirus exposure and HLA in healthy donors. The PCR had 60 Vbeta and 13 Jbeta primers. Sequencing used immunoSEQ multiplex PCR; TCRdb keeps in-frame clones, though not all of them. The sample carries 160,000 or so clones, approximately 84% recorded once. The source material was PBMCs. These receptors were obtained from a man aged 45-60 years in good health and CMV-seropositive.

The genes are TRBV6-5 and TRBJ2-1; 10 bases are shared with TRBD2. V shed 6 bases and J 12 bases; nucleotides not matched to a gene: 8. This CDR3 has 13 amino acids. CDR1 and CDR2 from the germline V gene are MNHEY and SVGAGI. CDR3 protein: CASRWTSGGLQFF. Here the CDR3 DNA reads TGTGCCAGCAGGTGGACTAGCGGAGGACTGCAGTTCTTC.

The CDR3 here is CASSSGGYGYTF. The CDR3 DNA is TGTGCCAGCAGCTCCGGAGGATATGGCTACACCTTC. The chain has TRBV5-6 and TRBJ1-2; D is uncertain. The CDR3 covers 12 residues. Trimming took 3 bases from V and 5 from J, leaving 8 bases between them. The germline CDR1 and CDR2 sequences are SGHDT and YYEEEE.

This clone was observed a single time. This chain uses TRBV18 with TRBJ1-2; D unclear. The germline gives CDR1 KGHSH, CDR2 LQKENI. With 0 bases removed from V and 4 bases from J, the gap between germline ends came to 12 bases. The CDR3 covers 15 residues. In DNA form, the CDR3 reads TGTGCCAGCTCACCACCCGAGGAGAGAGGCTATGGCTACACCTTC. This encodes CASSPPEERGYGYTF.

The chain is built from TRBV18 and TRBJ2-5; TRBD2 agrees at 15 bases. The CDR3 covers 17 residues. V shed 0 bases and J 5 bases; nucleotides not matched to a gene: 4. CDR1 and CDR2 (germline): KGHSH, LQKENI. CDR3 nucleotide sequence: TGTGCCAGCTCACCACCGGGACTAGCGGGAGGCCAGGAGACCCAGTACTTC. Translating it yields CASSPPGLAGGQETQYF.

This clone appeared a few times. This sequence joins TRBV2 and TRBJ1-5; 8 bases fit TRBD1. CDR1 and CDR2 (germline): SNHLY, FYNNEI. The CDR3 length is 14 residues. Trimming at V came to 3 bases and at J to 6 bases, leaving 4 bases not matched to a gene. CDR3 coding DNA: TGTGCCAGCAGTGATGAACAGGGGGGTCAGCCCCAGCATTTT. It encodes CASSDEQGGQPQHF.

This clone was recorded once. This chain links TRBV28 with TRBJ1-6, with D tentatively TRBD1 (6 bases). Germline loops: CDR1 MDHEN, CDR2 SYDVKM. V was shortened by 6 bases and J by 10 bases, with 16 bases between the two germline ends. The CDR3 is made up of 14 amino acids. The CDR3: CASSYGTSQSPLHF. CDR3 bases: TGTGCCAGCAGCTATGGGACAAGCCAGTCACCCCTCCACTTT.

The chain has TRBV15 and TRBJ2-3; no clear D gene. CDR1 and CDR2 (germline): LNHNV, YYDKDF (reference sequence). The CDR3 is 13 amino acids. V shed 1 base and J shed 3 bases, with 5 bases lying between them. The CDR3 here is CATSRVSTDTQYF. The CDR3 DNA reads as TGTGCCACCAGCAGAGTGAGTACAGATACGCAGTATTTT.

V gene TRBV6-5 combines with J gene TRBJ1-1; D is uncertain. Germline values: CDR1 MNHEY, CDR2 SVGAGI. The CDR3 has 14 amino acids. With 4 bases removed from V and 3 bases from J, the gap between germline ends came to 12 bases. In DNA, the CDR3 is TGTGCCAGCAGTTCTACGGAGCTTTACACTGAAGCTTTCTTT. Protein sequence: CASSSTELYTEAFF.

The rearrangement links TRBV4-1 to TRBJ2-7; 8 nucleotides line up with TRBD1. With 2 bases clipped from V and 3 bases from J, the junction kept 3 bases outside the gene matches. The CDR3 has 14 residues. Germline CDR1 and CDR2: MGHRA and YSYEKL. The CDR3 coding sequence is TGCGCCAGCAGCCAACCAGGACAGGGCTACGAGCAGTACTTC. Translated, it gives CASSQPGQGYEQYF.

The chain employs TRBV5-6 and TRBJ2-7; possibly TRBD1 for D (5 bases). The germline gives CDR1 SGHDT, CDR2 YYEEEE. Trimming left V 4 bases short and J 3 bases short, with 14 bases between. The length of the CDR3 is 14 residues. CDR3 loop: CASSKGELDYEQYF. The CDR3 DNA is TGTGCCAGCAGCAAAGGGGAATTAGACTACGAGCAGTACTTC.

In its sample, this clone was seen a few times. The V and J genes are TRBV4-2 and TRBJ2-7; TRBD2 agrees at 11 bases. CDR1 is LGHNA, CDR2 YNFKEQ, per germline. V shed 3 bases, J shed 5 bases, and the junction held 12 bases outside the gene matches. This CDR3 comprises 17 residues. CDR3 sequence reads: CASSQALTSGAGHEQYF. CDR3 nucleotide sequence: TGTGCCAGCAGCCAGGCGCTGACTAGCGGGGCGGGACACGAGCAGTACTTC.

The chain recombines TRBV7-3 with TRBJ1-2; TRBD1 aligns across 9 bases. From germline, CDR1 is SGHTA and CDR2 FQGTGA. The J segment lost 7 bases and the V segment lost 5 bases, leaving 14 bases of the junction unmatched. The CDR3 runs to 16 residues. The CDR3 coding sequence is TGTGCCAGCAGCCCGATGCCCCGGGGACAGGGAGGTGGCTACACCTTC. Translating gives CASSPMPRGQGGGYTF.

Of note for this clone: A junction boundary mismatches the germline segment, possibly from a read error. The V call is TRBV7-7, the J call TRBJ2-5, with 14 bases that match TRBD2. The CDR3 length is 15 residues. The germline V gene has CDR1 SSHAT and CDR2 FNYEAQ (reference sequence). CDR3 sequence (DNA): TGTGCTAGCAGCTCCGGGACTAGCGGGGGAGAGACCCAGTACTTC. Protein: CASSSGTSGGETQYF.

This clone was detected only a few times. V and J are TRBV6-1 and TRBJ1-2; D perhaps matches TRBD1 (6 bases). The germline V and J ends were trimmed by 7 bases and 5 bases, with 14 bases remaining between them. Germline lookup yields CDR1 MNHNS and CDR2 SASEGT. The CDR3 consists of 13 residues. CDR3 amino acids: CASTGGQRYGYTF. CDR3 sequence (DNA): TGTGCCAGCACGGGCGGACAGAGATATGGCTACACCTTC.